This T cell receptor (beta chain) emerged from a study of blood T cell repertoires in COVID-19. About the research overall: PBMCs, B-cell-depleted T cells, or T cells provided the cDNA or gDNA that made up the material.

Adults between roughly 18 and 89 years of age took part from 20 to 25 US areas. Participants' reported clinical history set cohort assignment. All recovered Cohort 3 donors got two negative PCRs, got clearance, or saw symptom resolution. The CDR3 is made up of 13 amino acids. Trimming shortened V by 4 bases and J by 8 bases, and 12 bases separated the two germline ends. The protocol was immunoSEQ multiplex PCR, while the TCRdb copy is restricted to in-frame clones and leaves out a portion. Of 310,000 or so clones in the sample, 89% were seen once. This clone was counted once. The TCR was taken from a woman in her thirties or forties who had recovered from COVID-19. This rearrangement joins TRBV12-3 or TRBV12-4 to TRBJ2-1; D is uncertain. The sample comprised PBMCs or T cells enriched from blood (not recorded which). The CDR3 DNA is TGTGCCAGCAGTTCCCGAAGCCTGTATGAGCAGTTCTTC. It codes for CASSSRSLYEQFF.